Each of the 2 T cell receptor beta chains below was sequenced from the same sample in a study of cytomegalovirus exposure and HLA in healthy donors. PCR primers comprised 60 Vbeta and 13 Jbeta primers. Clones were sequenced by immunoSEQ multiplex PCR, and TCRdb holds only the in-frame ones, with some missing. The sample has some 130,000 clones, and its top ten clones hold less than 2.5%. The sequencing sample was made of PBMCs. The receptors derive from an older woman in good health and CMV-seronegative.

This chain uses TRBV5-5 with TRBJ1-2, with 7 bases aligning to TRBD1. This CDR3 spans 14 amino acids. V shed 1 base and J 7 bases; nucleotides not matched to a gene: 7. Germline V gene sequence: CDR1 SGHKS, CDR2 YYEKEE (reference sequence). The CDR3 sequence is CASSLSPGQSGYTF. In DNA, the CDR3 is TGTGCCAGCAGCTTGAGTCCGGGACAGTCTGGCTACACCTTC.

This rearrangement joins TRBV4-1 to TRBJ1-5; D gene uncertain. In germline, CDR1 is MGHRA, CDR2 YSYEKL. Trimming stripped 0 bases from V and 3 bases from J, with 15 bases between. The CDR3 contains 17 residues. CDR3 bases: TGCGCCAGCAGCCAAGATCACACCAACGGGTACAATCAGCCCCAGCATTTT. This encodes CASSQDHTNGYNQPQHF.